The rows below give T cell receptor beta chains drawn from one sample of a study of blood T cell repertoires in COVID-19. Repertoires were generated with immunoSEQ multiplex PCR, while TCRdb's copy carries only in-frame clones and drops some. The table includes under 500,000 clones, 80% to 90% detected once. Sequenced input: PBMCs or T cells enriched from blood (not recorded which). These TCRs come from a man aged 30-40 years who had recovered from COVID-19. CDR3s include the opening cysteine and the closing phenylalanine or tryptophan. Part of the rows lack a size; the others show once, few, many or a class for expanded clones.

J gene	clone size	V gene	CDR3 protein
TRBJ2-4	-	TRBV4-1	CASSHQREVKNIQYF
TRBJ2-6	-	TRBV19	CASKGGRITGANVLTF
TRBJ2-7	-	TRBV7-8	CASSLVFGAVYYEQYF
TRBJ2-3	-	TRBV7-9	CASSLGRFPDTQYF
TRBJ2-2	-	TRBV24-1	CATSAPVGQRSTGELFF
TRBJ2-5	once	TRBV2	CASGTSVQETQYF
TRBJ1-3	-	TRBV5-1	CASSLHFSGNTIYF
TRBJ2-1	-	TRBV4-2	CASSRISGSRHLYNEQFF
TRBJ2-1	-	TRBV7-2	CASSPMTSIDEQFF
TRBJ2-5	-	TRBV5-1	CASSLAGTDQETQYF
TRBJ2-3	-	TRBV12-5	CASGPTYGTQYF
TRBJ1-5	-	TRBV24-1	CATSGSAGGYSNQPQHF
TRBJ1-4	-	TRBV20-1	CSAQGVPQF
TRBJ2-5	-	TRBV7-2	CASSLGRAVETQYF
TRBJ1-1	-	TRBV3-1/TRBV3-2	CASSQPSLGLSEAFF
TRBJ2-3	few	TRBV5-4	CASSLAGTDTQYF
TRBJ2-3	-	TRBV6-1	CASSDRGGAQTDTQYF
TRBJ2-2	-	TRBV19	CATSITGGAGELFF
TRBJ2-7	-	TRBV28	CASSFGSYEQYF
TRBJ2-6	-	TRBV28	CASRPGSAGANVLTF
TRBJ1-2	-	TRBV28	CASRNRYGGGYTF
TRBJ2-5	-	TRBV11-3	CASSPGIQETQYF
TRBJ2-6	-	TRBV27	CASKEGGSGANVLTF
TRBJ2-3	-	TRBV7-2	CASSLAGTGSIYTDTQYF
TRBJ2-7	-	TRBV15	CATSREDGLSEQYF
TRBJ2-3	-	TRBV28	CASSSAAGTGRTDTQYF
TRBJ2-7	-	TRBV27	CASSFGISSYEQYF
TRBJ2-7	-	TRBV6-2/TRBV6-3	CASSFGLSGYEQYF
TRBJ2-4	-	TRBV19	CASNKQGGVAKNIQYF
TRBJ1-5	-	TRBV12-3/TRBV12-4	CASSQNSNQPQHF
TRBJ2-7	once	TRBV10-1	CASSGTGDPGEQYF
TRBJ2-7	-	TRBV10-2	CASSDTLAREQYF
TRBJ1-1	-	TRBV27	CASSPIPTAVEAFF
TRBJ1-6	-	TRBV6-5	CASSYKGAVNSPLHF
TRBJ2-6	few	TRBV27	CASSRGTVEANVLTF